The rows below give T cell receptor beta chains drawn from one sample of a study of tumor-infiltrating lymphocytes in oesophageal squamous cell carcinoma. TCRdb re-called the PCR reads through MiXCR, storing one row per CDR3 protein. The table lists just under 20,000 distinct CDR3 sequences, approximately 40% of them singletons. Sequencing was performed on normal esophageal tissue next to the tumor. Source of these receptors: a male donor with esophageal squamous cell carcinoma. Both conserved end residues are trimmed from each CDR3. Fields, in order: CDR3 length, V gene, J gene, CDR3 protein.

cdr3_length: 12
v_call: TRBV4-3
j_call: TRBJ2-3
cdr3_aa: ASRAGQGLYTQY

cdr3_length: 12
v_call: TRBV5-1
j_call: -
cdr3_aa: ASSLGQYQETQY

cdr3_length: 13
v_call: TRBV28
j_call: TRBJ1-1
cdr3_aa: ASNRGRGGNTEAF

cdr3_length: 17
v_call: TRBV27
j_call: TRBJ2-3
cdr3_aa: ASSLRQDTIIKSTDTQY

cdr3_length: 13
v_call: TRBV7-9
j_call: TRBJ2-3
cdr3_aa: ASSPELAGGDTQY

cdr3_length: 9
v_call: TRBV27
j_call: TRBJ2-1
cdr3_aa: ASRIYHEQF

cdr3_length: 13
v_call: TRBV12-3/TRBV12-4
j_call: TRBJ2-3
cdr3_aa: ASSLQGRSTDTQY

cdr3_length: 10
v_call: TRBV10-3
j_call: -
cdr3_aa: ASTSSSYEQY

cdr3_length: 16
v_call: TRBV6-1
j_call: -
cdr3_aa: ASSAGTNGSGGPDTQY

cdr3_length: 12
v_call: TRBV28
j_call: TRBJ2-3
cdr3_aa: ASSRGWEADTQY

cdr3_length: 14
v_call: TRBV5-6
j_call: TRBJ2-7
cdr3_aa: ASSLATGGFYYEQY

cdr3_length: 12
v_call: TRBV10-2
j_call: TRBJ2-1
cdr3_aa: ASTNFWETNEQF

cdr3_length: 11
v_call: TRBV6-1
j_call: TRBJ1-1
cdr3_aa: ASSETAFGEAF

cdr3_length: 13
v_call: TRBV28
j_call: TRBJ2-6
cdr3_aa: ASSSGGAGANVLT

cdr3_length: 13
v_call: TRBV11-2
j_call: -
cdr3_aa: ASSLVTGPSYEQY

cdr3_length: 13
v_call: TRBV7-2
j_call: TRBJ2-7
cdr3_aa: ASSFYRGTPYEQY

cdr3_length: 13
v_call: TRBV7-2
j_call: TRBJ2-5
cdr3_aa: ASSLDYTYSETQY

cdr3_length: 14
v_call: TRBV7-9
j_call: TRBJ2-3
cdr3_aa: ASSLATSGGGDTQY

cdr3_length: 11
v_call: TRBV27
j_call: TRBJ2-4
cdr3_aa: ASTPGRLGEQY

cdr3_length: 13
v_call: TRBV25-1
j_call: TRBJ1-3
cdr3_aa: ASSDRTVSGNTIY

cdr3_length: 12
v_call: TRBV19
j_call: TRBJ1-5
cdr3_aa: ASTTDTSNQPQH

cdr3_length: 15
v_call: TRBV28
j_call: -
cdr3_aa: ASSSVPGTDFTYEQY

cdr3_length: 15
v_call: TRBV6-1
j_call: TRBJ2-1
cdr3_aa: ASKPDQGQRSYNEQF

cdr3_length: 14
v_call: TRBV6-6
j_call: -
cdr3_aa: ASSYQGQGAQYIQY

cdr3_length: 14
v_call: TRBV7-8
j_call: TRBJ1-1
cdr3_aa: ASRRTRDGHSFEAF

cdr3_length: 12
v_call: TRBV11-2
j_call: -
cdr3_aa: ASSLAGEWNEQY

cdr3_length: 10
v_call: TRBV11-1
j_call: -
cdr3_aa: ASSVISNEQF

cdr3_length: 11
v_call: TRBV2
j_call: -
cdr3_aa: ASSSWSYNEQY

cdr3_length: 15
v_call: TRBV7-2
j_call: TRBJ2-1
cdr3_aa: ASSRRGLAISTDTQF

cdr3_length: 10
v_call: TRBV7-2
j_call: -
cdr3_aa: ASSKGWNEQF

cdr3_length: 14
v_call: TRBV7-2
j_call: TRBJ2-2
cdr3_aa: ASNPGLAPVSGELF

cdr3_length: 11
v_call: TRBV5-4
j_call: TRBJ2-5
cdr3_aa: ASSLGMQETQY

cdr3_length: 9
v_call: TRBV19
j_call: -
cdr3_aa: ASSMENEQF

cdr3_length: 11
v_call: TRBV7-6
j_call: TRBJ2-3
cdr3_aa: ASNLAGTDTQY

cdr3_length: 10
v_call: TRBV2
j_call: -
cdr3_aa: ASSGQGYEQY

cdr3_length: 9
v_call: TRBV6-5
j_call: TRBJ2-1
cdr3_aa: ASSALIEQF

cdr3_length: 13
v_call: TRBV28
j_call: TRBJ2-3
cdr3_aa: ASTGTGDFTDTQY

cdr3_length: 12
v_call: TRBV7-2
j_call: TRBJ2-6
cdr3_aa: ASSFRQGANVLT

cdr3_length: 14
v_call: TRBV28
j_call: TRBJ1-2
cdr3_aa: ASSFRQGRVGYGYT

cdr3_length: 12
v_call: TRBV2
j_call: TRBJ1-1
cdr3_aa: ASSPDRGNTEAF

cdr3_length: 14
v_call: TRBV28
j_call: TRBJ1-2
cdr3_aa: ASSLWIQGRVYGYT

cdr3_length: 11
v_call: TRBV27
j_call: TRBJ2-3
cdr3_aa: ASSYTRTDTQY

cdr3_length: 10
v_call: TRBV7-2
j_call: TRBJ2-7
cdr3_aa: ASSLGVVEQY

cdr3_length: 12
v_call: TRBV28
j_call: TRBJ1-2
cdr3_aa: ASSLTGKGNGYT

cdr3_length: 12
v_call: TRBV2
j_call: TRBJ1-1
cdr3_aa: ASSDGIMNTEAF

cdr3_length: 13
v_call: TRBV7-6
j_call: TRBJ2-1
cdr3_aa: ASSLVGGGGDEQF

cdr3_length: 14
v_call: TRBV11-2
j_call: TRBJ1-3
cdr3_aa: ASSLVDGSSGNTIY

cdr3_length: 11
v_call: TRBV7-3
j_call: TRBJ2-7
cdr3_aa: ASSVDREREQY

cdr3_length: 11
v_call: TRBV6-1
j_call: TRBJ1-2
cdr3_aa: ASSWSGQDGYT

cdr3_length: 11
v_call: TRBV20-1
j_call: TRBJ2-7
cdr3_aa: SLQGSRTYEQY

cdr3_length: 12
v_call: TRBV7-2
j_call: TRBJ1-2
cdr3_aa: ASSLAGGSLGYT

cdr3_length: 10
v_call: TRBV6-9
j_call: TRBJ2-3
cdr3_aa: ASSSGTDTQY

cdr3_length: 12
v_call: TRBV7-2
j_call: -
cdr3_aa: ASSSNSDTYEQY

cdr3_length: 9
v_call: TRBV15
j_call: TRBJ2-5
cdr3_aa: ATSRGRTQY